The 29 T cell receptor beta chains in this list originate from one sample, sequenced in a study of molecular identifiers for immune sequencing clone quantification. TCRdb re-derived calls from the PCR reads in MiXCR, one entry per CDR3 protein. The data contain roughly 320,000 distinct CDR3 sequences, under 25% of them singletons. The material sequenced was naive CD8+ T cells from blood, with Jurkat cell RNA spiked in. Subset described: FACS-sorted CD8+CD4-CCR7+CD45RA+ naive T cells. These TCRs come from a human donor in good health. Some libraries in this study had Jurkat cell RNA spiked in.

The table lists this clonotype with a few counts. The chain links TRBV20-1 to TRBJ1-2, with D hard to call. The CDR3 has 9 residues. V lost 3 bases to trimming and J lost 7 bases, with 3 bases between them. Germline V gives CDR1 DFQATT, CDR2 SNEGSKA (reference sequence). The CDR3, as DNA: TGCAGTGCTAGTCCTGGCTACACCTTC. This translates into CSASPGYTF.

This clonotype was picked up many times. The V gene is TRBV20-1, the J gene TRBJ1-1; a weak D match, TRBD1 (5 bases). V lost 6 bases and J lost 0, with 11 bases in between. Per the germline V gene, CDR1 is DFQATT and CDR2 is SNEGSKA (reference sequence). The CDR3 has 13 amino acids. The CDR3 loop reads CSALTGLNTEAFF. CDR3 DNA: TGCAGTGCCCTAACAGGCCTGAACACTGAAGCTTTCTTT.

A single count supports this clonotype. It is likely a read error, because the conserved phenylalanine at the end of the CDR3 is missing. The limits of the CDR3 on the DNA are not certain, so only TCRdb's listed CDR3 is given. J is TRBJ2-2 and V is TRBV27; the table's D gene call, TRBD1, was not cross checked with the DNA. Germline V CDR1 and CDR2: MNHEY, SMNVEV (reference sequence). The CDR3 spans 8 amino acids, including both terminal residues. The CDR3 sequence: CASRTGAG.

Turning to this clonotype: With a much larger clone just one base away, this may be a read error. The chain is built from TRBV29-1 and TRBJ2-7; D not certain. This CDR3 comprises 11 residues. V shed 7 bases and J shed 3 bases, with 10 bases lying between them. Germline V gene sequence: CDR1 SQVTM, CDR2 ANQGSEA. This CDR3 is CSAEEYYEQYF. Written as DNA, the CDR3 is TGCAGCGCTGAGGAGTACTACGAGCAGTACTTC.

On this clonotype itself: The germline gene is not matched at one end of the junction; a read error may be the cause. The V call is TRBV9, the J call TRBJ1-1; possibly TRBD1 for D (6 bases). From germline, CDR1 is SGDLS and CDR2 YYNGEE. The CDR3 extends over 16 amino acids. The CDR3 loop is CASSVDPRVGGTEDFF. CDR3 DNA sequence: TGTGCCAGCAGCGTAGATCCCCGGGTCGGGGGCACTGAAGATTTCTTT.

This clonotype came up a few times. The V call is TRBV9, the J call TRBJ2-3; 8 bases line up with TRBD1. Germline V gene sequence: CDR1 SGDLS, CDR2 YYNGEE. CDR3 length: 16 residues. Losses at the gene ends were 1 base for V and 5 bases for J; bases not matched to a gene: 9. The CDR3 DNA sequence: TGTGCCAGCAGCGTACAAGCAGGACAGGGAGTAGATACGCAGTATTTT. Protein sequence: CASSVQAGQGVDTQYF. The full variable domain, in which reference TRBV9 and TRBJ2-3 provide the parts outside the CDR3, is DSGVTQTPKHLITATGQRVTLRCSPRSGDLSVYWYQQSLDQGLQFLIQYYNGEERAKGNILERFSAQQFPDLHSELNLSSLELGDSALYFCASSVQAGQGVDTQYFGPGTRLTVL.

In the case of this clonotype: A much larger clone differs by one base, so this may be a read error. CDR3 coding DNA: TGTGCCAGCAAGAAAGGTGCAGGGACCGTATACGAGCAGTACTTC. Translation: CASKKGAGTVYEQYF. The genes are TRBV7-9 and TRBJ2-7; either TRBD1 or TRBD2 may supply D (5 bases each). There are 15 residues in the CDR3. Deletions cut 7 bases from V and 4 bases from J, with 20 bases between. Germline V gene sequence: CDR1 SEHNR, CDR2 FQNEAQ (reference sequence).

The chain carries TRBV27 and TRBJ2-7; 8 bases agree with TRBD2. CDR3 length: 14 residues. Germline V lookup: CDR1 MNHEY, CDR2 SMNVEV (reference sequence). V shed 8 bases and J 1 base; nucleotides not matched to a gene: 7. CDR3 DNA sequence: TGTGCCAGCGGTCTAGCGGGCTTTTCCTACGAGCAGTACTTC. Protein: CASGLAGFSYEQYF.

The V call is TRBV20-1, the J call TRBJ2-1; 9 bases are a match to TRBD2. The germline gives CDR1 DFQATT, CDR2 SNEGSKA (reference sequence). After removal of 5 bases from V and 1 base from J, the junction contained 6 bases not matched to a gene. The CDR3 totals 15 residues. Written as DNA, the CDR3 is TGCAGTGCTGCCGCAGCGGGGGGTTCCTACAATGAGCAGTTCTTC. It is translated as CSAAAAGGSYNEQFF.

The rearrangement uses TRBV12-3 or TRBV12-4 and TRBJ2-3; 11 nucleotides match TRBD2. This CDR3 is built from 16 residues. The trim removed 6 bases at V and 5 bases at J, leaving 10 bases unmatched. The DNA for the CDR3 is TGTGCCAGCAGCCAGTTCCTAGCGGGGGGTGTAGATACGCAGTATTTT. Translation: CASSQFLAGGVDTQYF.

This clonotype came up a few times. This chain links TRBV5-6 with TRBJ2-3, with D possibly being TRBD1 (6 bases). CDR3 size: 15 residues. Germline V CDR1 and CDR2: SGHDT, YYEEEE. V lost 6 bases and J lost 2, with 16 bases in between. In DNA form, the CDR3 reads TGTGCCAGCAACCCCCGGGACACCTTCACAGATACGCAGTATTTT. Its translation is CASNPRDTFTDTQYF.

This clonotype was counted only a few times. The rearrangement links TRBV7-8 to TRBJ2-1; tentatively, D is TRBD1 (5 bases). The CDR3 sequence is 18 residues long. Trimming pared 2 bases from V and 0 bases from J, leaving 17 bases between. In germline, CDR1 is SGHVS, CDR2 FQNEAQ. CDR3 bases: TGTGCCAGCAGCTTACCCTCGACGACAGACCTCTCCTACAATGAGCAGTTCTTC. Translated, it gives CASSLPSTTDLSYNEQFF.

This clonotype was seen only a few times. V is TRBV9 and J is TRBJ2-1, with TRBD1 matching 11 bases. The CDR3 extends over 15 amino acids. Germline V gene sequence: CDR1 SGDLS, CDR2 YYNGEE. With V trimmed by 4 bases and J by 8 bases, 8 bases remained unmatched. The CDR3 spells CASSIGQGAGDEQFF. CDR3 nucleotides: TGTGCCAGCAGCATCGGACAGGGGGCGGGTGATGAGCAGTTCTTC.

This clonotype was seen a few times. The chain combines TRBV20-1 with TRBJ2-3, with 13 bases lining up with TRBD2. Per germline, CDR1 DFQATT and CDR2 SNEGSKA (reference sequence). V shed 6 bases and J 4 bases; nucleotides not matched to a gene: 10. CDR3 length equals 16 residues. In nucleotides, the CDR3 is TGCAGTGCCTGGACTAGCGGGAGTCGGGGCGCAGATACGCAGTATTTT. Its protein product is CSAWTSGSRGADTQYF.

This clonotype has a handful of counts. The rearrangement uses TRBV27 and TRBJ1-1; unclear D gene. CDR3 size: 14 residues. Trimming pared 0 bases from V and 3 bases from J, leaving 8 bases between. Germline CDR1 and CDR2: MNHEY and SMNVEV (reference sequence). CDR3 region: CASSLSYRYTEAFF. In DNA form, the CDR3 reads TGTGCCAGCAGTTTATCGTACCGATACACTGAAGCTTTCTTT.

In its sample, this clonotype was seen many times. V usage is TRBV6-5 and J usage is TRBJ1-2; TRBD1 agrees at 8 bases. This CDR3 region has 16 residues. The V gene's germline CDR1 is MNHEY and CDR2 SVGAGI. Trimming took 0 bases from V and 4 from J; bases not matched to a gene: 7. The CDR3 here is CASSYSTAGGGYGYTF. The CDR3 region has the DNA TGTGCCAGCAGTTACTCGACGGCAGGGGGCGGCTATGGCTACACCTTC.

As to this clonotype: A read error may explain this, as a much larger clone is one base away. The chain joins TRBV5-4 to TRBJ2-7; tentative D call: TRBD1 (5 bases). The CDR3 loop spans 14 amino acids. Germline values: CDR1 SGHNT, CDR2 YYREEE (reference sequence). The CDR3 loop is CASSLTAGSYEQHF. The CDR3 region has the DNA TGTGCCAGCAGCTTGACGGCAGGGTCCTACGAGCAGCACTTC.

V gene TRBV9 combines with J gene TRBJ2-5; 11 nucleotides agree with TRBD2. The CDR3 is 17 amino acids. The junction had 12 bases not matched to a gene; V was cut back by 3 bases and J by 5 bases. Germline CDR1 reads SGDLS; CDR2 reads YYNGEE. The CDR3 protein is CASSAPTSGILRETQYF. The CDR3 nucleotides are TGTGCCAGCAGCGCCCCGACTAGCGGGATCCTCAGGGAGACCCAGTACTTC.

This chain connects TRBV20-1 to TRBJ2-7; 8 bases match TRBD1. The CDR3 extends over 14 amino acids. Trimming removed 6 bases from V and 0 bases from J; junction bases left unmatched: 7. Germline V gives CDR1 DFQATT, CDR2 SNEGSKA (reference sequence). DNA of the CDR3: TGCAGTGCCCAGACAGGGGCAAGCTCCTACGAGCAGTACTTC. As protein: CSAQTGASSYEQYF.

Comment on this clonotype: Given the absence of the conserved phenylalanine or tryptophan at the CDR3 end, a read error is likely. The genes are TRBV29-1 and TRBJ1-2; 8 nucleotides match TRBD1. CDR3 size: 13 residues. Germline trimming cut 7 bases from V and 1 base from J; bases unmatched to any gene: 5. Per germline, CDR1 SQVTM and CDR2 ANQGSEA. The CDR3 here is CSAPDRDNYGYTS. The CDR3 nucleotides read TGCAGCGCCCCGGACAGGGATAACTATGGCTACACCTCC.

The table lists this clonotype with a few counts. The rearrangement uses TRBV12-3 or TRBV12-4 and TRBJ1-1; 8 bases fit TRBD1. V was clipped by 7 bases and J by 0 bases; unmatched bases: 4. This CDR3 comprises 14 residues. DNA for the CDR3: TGTGCCAGCACCGAGGACAGGGTGAACACTGAAGCTTTCTTT. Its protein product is CASTEDRVNTEAFF.

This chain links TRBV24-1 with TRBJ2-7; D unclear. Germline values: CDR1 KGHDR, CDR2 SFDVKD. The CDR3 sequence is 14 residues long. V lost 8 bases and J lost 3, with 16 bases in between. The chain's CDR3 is CATNAGRQNYEQYF. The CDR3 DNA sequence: TGTGCCACCAATGCTGGCAGGCAGAACTACGAGCAGTACTTC.

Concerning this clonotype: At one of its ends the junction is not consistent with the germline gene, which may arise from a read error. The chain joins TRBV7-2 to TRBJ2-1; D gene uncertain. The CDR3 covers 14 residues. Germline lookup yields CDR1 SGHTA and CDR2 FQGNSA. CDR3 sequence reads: CASSFSGSLGELFF. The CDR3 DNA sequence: TGTGCCAGCAGCTTCTCTGGAAGTCTCGGTGAGCTGTTCTTC.

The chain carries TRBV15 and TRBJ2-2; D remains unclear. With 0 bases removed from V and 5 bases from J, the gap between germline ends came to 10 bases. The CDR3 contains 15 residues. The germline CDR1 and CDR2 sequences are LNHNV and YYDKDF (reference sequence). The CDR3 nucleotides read TGTGCCACCAGCAGAGAGCGGACGGAAACCGGGGAGCTGTTTTTT. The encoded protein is CATSRERTETGELFF.

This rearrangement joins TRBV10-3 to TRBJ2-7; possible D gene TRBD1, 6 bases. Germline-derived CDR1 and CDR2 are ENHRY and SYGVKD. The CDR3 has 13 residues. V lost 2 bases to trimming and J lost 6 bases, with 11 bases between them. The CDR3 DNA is TGTGCCATCAGTGAGATCCAGGGGTCCGAGCAGTACTTC. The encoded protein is CAISEIQGSEQYF.

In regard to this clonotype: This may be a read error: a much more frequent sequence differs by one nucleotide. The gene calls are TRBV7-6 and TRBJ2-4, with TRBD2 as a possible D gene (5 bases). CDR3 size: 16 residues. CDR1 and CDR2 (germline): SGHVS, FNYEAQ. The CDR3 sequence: CASSSSTGIAKNVQYF. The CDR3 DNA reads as TGTGCCAGCAGCTCCAGCACCGGGATAGCCAAAAACGTTCAGTACTTC.

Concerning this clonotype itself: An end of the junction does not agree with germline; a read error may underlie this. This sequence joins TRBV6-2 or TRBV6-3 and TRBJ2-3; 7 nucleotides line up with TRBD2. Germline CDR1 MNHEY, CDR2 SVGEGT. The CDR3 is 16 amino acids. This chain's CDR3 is CASNRTLAEPTATQYF. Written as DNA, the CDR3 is TGTGCCAGCAACCGGACCCTAGCGGAGCCCACAGCTACGCAGTATTTT.

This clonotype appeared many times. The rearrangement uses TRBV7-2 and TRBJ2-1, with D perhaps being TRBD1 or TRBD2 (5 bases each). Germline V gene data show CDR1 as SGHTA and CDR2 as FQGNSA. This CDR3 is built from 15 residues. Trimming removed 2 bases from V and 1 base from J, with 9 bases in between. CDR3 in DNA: TGTGCCAGCAGCTTATTGGGGACGTCCTACAATGAGCAGTTCTTC. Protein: CASSLLGTSYNEQFF.

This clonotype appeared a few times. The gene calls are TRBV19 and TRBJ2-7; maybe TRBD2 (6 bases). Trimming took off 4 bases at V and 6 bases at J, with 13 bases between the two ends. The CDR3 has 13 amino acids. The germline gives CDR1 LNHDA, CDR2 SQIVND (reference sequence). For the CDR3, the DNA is TGTGCCAGTAGTACCGGGAGTTGGAGCGAGCAGTACTTC. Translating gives CASSTGSWSEQYF.